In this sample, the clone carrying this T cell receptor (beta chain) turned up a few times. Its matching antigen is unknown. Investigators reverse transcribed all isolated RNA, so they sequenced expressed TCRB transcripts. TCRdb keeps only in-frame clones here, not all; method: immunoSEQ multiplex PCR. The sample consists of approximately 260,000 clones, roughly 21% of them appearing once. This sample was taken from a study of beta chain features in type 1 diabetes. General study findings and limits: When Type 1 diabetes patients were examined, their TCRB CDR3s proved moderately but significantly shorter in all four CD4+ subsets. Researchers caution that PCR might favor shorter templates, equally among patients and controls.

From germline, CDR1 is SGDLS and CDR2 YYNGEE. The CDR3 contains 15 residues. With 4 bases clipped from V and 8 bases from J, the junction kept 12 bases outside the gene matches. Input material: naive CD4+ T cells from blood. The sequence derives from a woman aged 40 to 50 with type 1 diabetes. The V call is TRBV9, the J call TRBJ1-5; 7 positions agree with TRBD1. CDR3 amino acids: CASSSGQQGGKPQHF. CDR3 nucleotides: TGTGCCAGCAGCTCGGGACAGCAAGGCGGGAAGCCCCAGCATTTT.